Presented here are 17 T cell receptor beta chains from one specimen sequenced in a study of T cell responses to AZD1222 COVID-19 vaccine. TCRdb keeps only in-frame clones here, not all; method: immunoSEQ multiplex PCR. Of 150,000 to 200,000 clones in the sample, roughly 93% were seen once. The specimen was peripheral blood, collected on day 0 of AZD1222 vaccination. The receptors originated from an adult in good health.

The rearrangement links TRBV18 to TRBJ2-7; 7 bases match TRBD1. The CDR3 runs 15 residues. The junction had 5 bases not matched to a gene; V was cut back by 3 bases and J by 0 bases. Germline CDR1 is KGHSH and CDR2 is LQKENI. The chain's CDR3 is CASSPGTASSYEQYF. CDR3 in DNA: TGTGCCAGCTCACCTGGGACAGCGTCCTCCTACGAGCAGTACTTC.

The chain recombines TRBV27 with TRBJ2-3; D may correspond to TRBD1 or TRBD2 (5 bases each). The CDR3 extends over 17 amino acids. Germline CDR1 is MNHEY and CDR2 is SMNVEV (reference sequence). V was trimmed by 3 bases and J by 0 bases, leaving 16 bases between them. The CDR3 DNA follows: TGTGCCAGCAGTTTCGGGTTTTGGGGGTTAAGCACAGATACGCAGTATTTT. Its protein is CASSFGFWGLSTDTQYF.

J is TRBJ2-7 and V is TRBV4-1, with a weak D call TRBD2 (5 bases). With 4 bases removed from V and 2 bases from J, the gap between germline ends came to 9 bases. From germline, CDR1 is MGHRA and CDR2 YSYEKL. This CDR3 region has 13 residues. The CDR3 reads CASSLAGTYEQYF. CDR3 coding DNA: TGCGCCAGCAGCCTCGCGGGCACCTACGAGCAGTACTTC.

In the case of this clone: Germline and junction disagree at one end, which may indicate a read error. The chain uses TRBV7-7 and TRBJ2-1, with TRBD1 identical over 7 bases. This CDR3 has 16 residues. The germline CDR1 and CDR2 sequences are SSHAT and FNYEAQ (reference sequence). The CDR3: CASSLGGISPYNEQFF. CDR3 sequence (DNA): TGTGCTAGCAGCTTAGGGGGCATAAGCCCCTACAATGAGCAGTTCTTC.

The chain recombines TRBV19 with TRBJ1-5; D remains unclear. With 3 bases removed from V and 2 bases from J, the gap between germline ends came to 11 bases. This CDR3 contains 15 residues. Germline V CDR1 and CDR2: LNHDA, SQIVND (reference sequence). CDR3 coding DNA: TGTGCCAGTAGTATGACTGCGACGGGCAATCAGCCCCAGCATTTT. It is translated as CASSMTATGNQPQHF.

The rearrangement links TRBV19 to TRBJ2-5; the D gene is possibly TRBD1 (6 bases). The CDR3 totals 14 residues. The germline V gene encodes CDR1 LNHDA and CDR2 SQIVND (reference sequence). The V end lost 5 bases, the J end lost 3 bases, and 13 bases lay between the germline ends. CDR3 DNA sequence: TGTGCCAGTAGTTTGTACAGGGAAGAAGAGACCCAGTACTTC. It encodes CASSLYREEETQYF.

The chain is built from TRBV5-1 and TRBJ2-3; 7 bases match TRBD2. CDR1 is SGHRS and CDR2 is YFSETQ in the germline V gene. V trimming: 4 bases; J trimming: 2 bases; junction bases outside the gene matches: 13. CDR3 length: 17 residues. As DNA, the CDR3 is TGCGCCAGCAGCAGCCCCCCGGGACTAAGGTCCACAGATACGCAGTATTTT. Amino acids: CASSSPPGLRSTDTQYF.

The V gene is TRBV7-9, the J gene TRBJ1-1, with D uncertain. CDR1 SEHNR and CDR2 FQNEAQ come from the germline V gene (reference sequence). CDR3 length: 16 residues. Trimming took off 1 base at V and 1 base at J, with 13 bases between the two ends. The DNA of the CDR3 is TGTGCCAGCAGCTTAGGACCCCCTTTGGGGAACACTGAAGCTTTCTTT. This codes for CASSLGPPLGNTEAFF.

The chain employs TRBV30 and TRBJ1-2; 7 bases map to TRBD1. This CDR3 is 13 amino acids long. Germline loops: CDR1 GTSNPN, CDR2 SVGIG (reference sequence). V was pared by 3 bases and J by 4 bases, with 5 bases of the junction left unmatched. The DNA for the CDR3 is TGTGCCTGGAGCCTACGGACAGGCTATGGCTACACCTTC. It translates to CAWSLRTGYGYTF.

This CDR3 reads CASRHGGAGETQYF. The CDR3 DNA is TGCGCCAGCAGACACGGGGGGGCAGGAGAGACCCAGTACTTC. The chain carries TRBV4-1 and TRBJ2-5; 8 bases are a match to TRBD2. Germline CDR1 and CDR2: MGHRA and YSYEKL. V was clipped by 6 bases and J by 4 bases; unmatched bases: 7. The length of the CDR3 is 14 residues.

The V call is TRBV5-4, the J call TRBJ2-2; D call uncertain. V lost 0 bases and J 0 bases, leaving 6 bases between the germline ends. CDR1 is SGHNT, CDR2 YYREEE, per germline (reference sequence). The CDR3 is 15 amino acids. The DNA of the CDR3 is TGTGCCAGCAGCTTGGGGAGCTCGAACACCGGGGAGCTGTTTTTT. This translates into CASSLGSSNTGELFF.

The V and J genes are TRBV2 and TRBJ2-2; D unclear. V gave up 1 base and J gave up 7 bases, with 13 bases separating them. The CDR3 has 15 residues. Germline values: CDR1 SNHLY, CDR2 FYNNEI. CDR3 coding DNA: TGTGCCAGCAGTGAAGGGGCACCTTGGGGCGGGGAGCTGTTTTTT. The encoded protein is CASSEGAPWGGELFF.

The chain employs TRBV2 and TRBJ1-2; weak D call: TRBD1 (5 bases). The CDR3 covers 11 residues. The V end lost 4 bases, the J end lost 8 bases, and 8 bases lay between the germline ends. Germline V gives CDR1 SNHLY, CDR2 FYNNEI. Here the CDR3 reads CASSGGEGYTF. The CDR3 DNA sequence: TGTGCCAGCAGTGGGGGGGAAGGCTACACCTTC.

The V gene is TRBV5-1, the J gene TRBJ2-2; TRBD1 is a possible D gene (6 bases). V was trimmed by 5 bases and J by 6 bases, leaving 17 bases between them. The CDR3 extends over 15 amino acids. Germline V gene lookup returns CDR1 SGHRS and CDR2 YFSETQ. For the CDR3, the DNA is TGCGCCAGCAGTCCTACAGGGAGCCCCCCCGGGGAGCTGTTTTTT. Its translation is CASSPTGSPPGELFF.

This chain connects TRBV9 to TRBJ2-3, with D unresolved. V gave up 0 bases and J gave up 2 bases, with 10 bases separating them. Germline values: CDR1 SGDLS, CDR2 YYNGEE. This CDR3 comprises 15 residues. CDR3 sequence: CASSVGNSITDTQYF. In DNA, the CDR3 is TGTGCCAGCAGCGTAGGAAACAGCATCACAGATACGCAGTATTTT.

The V and J genes are TRBV5-1 and TRBJ2-2; 12 bases fit TRBD2. V shed 4 bases, J shed 2 bases, and the junction held 6 bases outside the gene matches. The CDR3 is 17 amino acids. Germline V lookup: CDR1 SGHRS, CDR2 YFSETQ. The CDR3 DNA sequence: TGCGCCAGCAGCGAACTAGCGGGGGGCCTCAACACCGGGGAGCTGTTTTTT. Amino acids: CASSELAGGLNTGELFF.

This clone appeared once. This rearrangement joins TRBV19 to TRBJ1-5; D may be TRBD1 (5 bases). Trimming removed 7 bases from V and 2 bases from J, with 12 bases in between. The germline V gene has CDR1 LNHDA and CDR2 SQIVND (reference sequence). This CDR3 spans 14 amino acids. As DNA, the CDR3 is TGTGCCAGTAAACCCGGGACGGGCAATCAGCCCCAGCATTTT. This translates into CASKPGTGNQPQHF.